These 2 T cell receptor beta chains share one sample of origin, sequenced in a study of cytomegalovirus exposure and HLA in healthy donors. Use of 60 Vbeta and 13 Jbeta primers characterized the PCR. TCRdb keeps only in-frame clones here, not all; method: immunoSEQ multiplex PCR. The profile covers 50,000 to 60,000 clones, with 78% appearing a single time and approximately 1.4% taken by the ten largest. The sequenced material came from PBMCs. Receptors were obtained from a female donor in good health and CMV-seronegative.

This clone was detected only a few times. The chain couples TRBV6-6 to TRBJ2-7, with D perhaps TRBD1 (6 bases). V gave up 8 bases and J gave up 0 bases, with 14 bases separating them. Germline V gives CDR1 MNHNY, CDR2 SVGAGI (reference sequence). The CDR3 loop spans 14 amino acids. CDR3 sequence (DNA): TGTGCCAGCGGCACCGGGACATACTCCTACGAGCAGTACTTC. Its protein is CASGTGTYSYEQYF.

This clone was seen more than once but under ten times. The chain employs TRBV29-1 and TRBJ1-1; the match to TRBD1 covers 8 bases. V gave up 6 bases and J gave up 2 bases; unmatched junction bases: 5. This CDR3 has 13 residues. Germline CDR1 is SQVTM and CDR2 is ANQGSEA. CDR3 bases: TGCAGCGTCTGGGACAGGACAAACACTGAAGCTTTCTTT. Its translation is CSVWDRTNTEAFF. The variable domain in full, completed from reference TRBV29-1 and TRBJ1-1, reads SAVISQKPSRDICQRGTSLTIQCQVDSQVTMMFWYRQQPGQSLTLIATANQGSEATYESGFVIDKFPISRPNLTFSTLTVSNMSPEDSSIYLCSVWDRTNTEAFFGQGTRLTVV.